The 10 T cell receptor beta chains below were found in one sample sequenced in a study of T cell responses to AZD1222 COVID-19 vaccine. The table came from immunoSEQ multiplex PCR; TCRdb's copy has only in-frame clones and leaves some out. The sample contains roughly 76,000 clones, approximately 90% of which appear only once. This specimen consisted of peripheral blood, obtained on day 0 of AZD1222 vaccination. The source is an adult in good health.

The J gene is TRBJ2-1, the V gene TRBV27; either TRBD1 or TRBD2 may supply D (5 bases each). Between the trimmed V and J ends, which lost 5 bases and 6 bases, there was a span of 14 bases. This CDR3 region has 14 residues. CDR1 MNHEY and CDR2 SMNVEV come from the germline V gene (reference sequence). The CDR3 DNA is TGTGCCAGCAGTCTCGGGCATGGGGGCAATGAGCAGTTCTTC. Its translation: CASSLGHGGNEQFF.

The gene calls are TRBV7-3 and TRBJ2-1; 10 bases match TRBD2. The CDR3 consists of 15 residues. The germline V gene encodes CDR1 SGHTA and CDR2 FQGTGA. V shed 8 bases, J shed 3 bases, and the junction held 7 bases outside the gene matches. CDR3 in DNA: TGTGCCAGCGCCGCCGGGACTAGCGACTACAATGAGCAGTTCTTC. Residues: CASAAGTSDYNEQFF. Full variable domain (rest looked up from reference TRBV7-3 and TRBJ2-1): GAGVSQTPSNKVTEKGKYVELRCDPISGHTALYWYRQSLGQGPEFLIYFQGTGAADDSGLPNDRFFAVRPEGSVSTLKIQRTERGDSAVYLCASAAGTSDYNEQFFGPGTRLTVL.

This clone was counted a few times. In DNA, the CDR3 is TGTGCCTGGAGTGTTGGAACAGGAGGGGAAAAACTGTTTTTT. It codes for CAWSVGTGGEKLFF. The rearrangement joins TRBV30 to TRBJ1-4; a weak D match, TRBD1 (5 bases). Germline CDR1 and CDR2: GTSNPN and SVGIG (reference sequence). The CDR3 has 14 amino acids. The V gene lost 0 bases and the J gene lost 8 bases, with 13 bases spanning the gap.

This rearrangement joins TRBV11-3 to TRBJ2-2; D call uncertain. Looked up from germline, CDR1 is SGHNT and CDR2 is YENEEA. The V and J ends lost 1 base and 4 bases respectively, with 4 bases between them. CDR3 size: 13 residues. The CDR3 is CASSLVRTGELFF. Written as DNA, the CDR3 is TGTGCCAGCAGCTTAGTGCGCACCGGGGAGCTGTTTTTT.

The chain links TRBV11-2 to TRBJ2-1, with D uncertain. The V gene's germline CDR1 is SGHAT and CDR2 FQNNGV. CDR3 length: 11 amino acids. The V gene lost 4 bases and the J gene lost 7 bases, with 5 bases spanning the gap. The CDR3 spells CASSSLNEQFF. In DNA form, the CDR3 reads TGTGCCAGCAGCTCCCTGAATGAGCAGTTCTTC.

This clone was detected only a few times. The CDR3 region has the DNA TGTGCCAGCAGTTCTCTTATAGGACAGGAACTGTCCATCTATAGCAATCAGCCCCAGCATTTT. Translation gives CASSSLIGQELSIYSNQPQHF. The rearrangement uses TRBV28 and TRBJ1-5; the match to TRBD1 covers 7 bases. The CDR3 sequence is 21 residues long. The V segment lost 4 bases and the J segment 0 bases; nucleotides outside the gene matches: 21. The V gene's germline CDR1 is MDHEN and CDR2 SYDVKM.

The J gene is TRBJ1-2, the V gene TRBV6-5; D is undetermined. The CDR3 spans 13 residues. Trimming took off 2 bases at V and 4 bases at J, with 8 bases between the two ends. CDR1 is MNHEY, CDR2 SVGAGI, per germline. Written as DNA, the CDR3 is TGTGCCAGCAGTTACGGCGTAACCTATGGCTACACCTTC. Translating gives CASSYGVTYGYTF.

The CDR3 sequence: CASSVLLAATLEQYF. In nucleotides, the CDR3 is TGTGCCAGCAGCGTGTTACTAGCGGCAACCCTCGAGCAGTACTTC. V gene TRBV5-6 combines with J gene TRBJ2-7; TRBD2 aligns across 8 bases. V shed 4 bases and J 6 bases; nucleotides not matched to a gene: 12. The germline V gene has CDR1 SGHDT and CDR2 YYEEEE. The CDR3 covers 15 residues.

This clone was detected only once. The genes are TRBV11-2 and TRBJ1-3; no definite D call. The CDR3 is made up of 17 amino acids. Trimming pared 2 bases from V and 0 bases from J, leaving 14 bases between. Germline V lookup: CDR1 SGHAT, CDR2 FQNNGV. The CDR3 sequence: CASSLRAARSSGNTIYF. CDR3 DNA sequence: TGTGCCAGCAGCTTAAGGGCGGCCAGGAGCTCTGGAAACACCATATATTTT.

The chain joins TRBV4-1 to TRBJ2-1, with 11 bases identical to TRBD2. V lost 1 base and J lost 6; bases outside the gene matches: 5. The CDR3 contains 16 residues. Germline V gene lookup returns CDR1 MGHRA and CDR2 YSYEKL. The CDR3 here is CASSQGHSGRANEQFF. CDR3 DNA: TGCGCCAGCAGCCAAGGTCATAGCGGGAGGGCCAATGAGCAGTTCTTC.